The 31 T cell receptor beta chains below come from one sample, sequenced in a study of sequential checkpoint blockade in melanoma (dated by TCRdb to between 2018 and 2021). The treatment or condition tag for this specimen amounts to: randomized to nivolumab then ipilimumab (arm A) or the reverse (arm B). The library was prepared using the immunoSEQ multiplex PCR assay. Here the immuneACCESS table is served through TCRdb, limited to in-frame sequences with V and J called. Missing clones are a known gap in these copies; in checked studies unresolved V genes cover under half, and the rest lacks a known reason. For this sample there are approximately 20,000 clones; 56% appear just once. Roughly 15% of the sample is taken by the ten largest. The source material was CD8+ T cells sorted from blood (inferred from file names), sampled from a patient given nivolumab and ipilimumab in sequence. The receptors come from a human donor with melanoma.

The rearrangement links TRBV27 to TRBJ1-2, with D possibly being TRBD1 (6 bases). Between the trimmed V and J ends, which lost 4 bases and 3 bases, there was a span of 9 bases. This CDR3 spans 13 amino acids. Germline CDR1 MNHEY, CDR2 SMNVEV (reference sequence). This CDR3 is CASSSGVDYGYTF. Here the CDR3 DNA reads TGTGCCAGCAGTTCAGGGGTAGACTATGGCTACACCTTC.

There are a few counts of this clone. The J gene is TRBJ2-2, the V gene TRBV15; D possibly corresponds to TRBD2 (6 bases). The CDR3 spans 18 residues. Germline CDR1 reads LNHNV; CDR2 reads YYDKDF (reference sequence). Trimming left V 0 bases short and J 7 bases short, with 21 bases between. The CDR3 is CATSRDYVAPGGGGELFF. The CDR3 nucleotides are TGTGCCACCAGCAGAGATTACGTTGCGCCCGGGGGTGGCGGGGAGCTGTTTTTT.

The V and J genes are TRBV28 and TRBJ2-3; 11 bases map to TRBD2. Germline CDR1 and CDR2: MDHEN and SYDVKM. CDR3 length: 18 residues. The V and J ends lost 5 bases and 2 bases, in that order; junction bases with no gene match: 12. DNA for the CDR3: TGTGCCAGCAGTGCGTTTTTGGGACTAGCGGAAAACACAGATACGCAGTATTTT. This translates into CASSAFLGLAENTDTQYF.

The genes are TRBV2 and TRBJ2-7, with no clear D. Between the trimmed V and J ends, which lost 7 bases and 0 bases, there was a span of 7 bases. Looked up from germline, CDR1 is SNHLY and CDR2 is FYNNEI. The CDR3 is made up of 12 amino acids. CDR3 in DNA: TGTGCCAGCAACGGTAACTCCTACGAGCAGTACTTC. It translates to CASNGNSYEQYF. The full variable domain, in which reference TRBV2 and TRBJ2-7 provide the parts outside the CDR3, is EPEVTQTPSHQVTQMGQEVILRCVPISNHLYFYWYRQILGQKVEFLVSFYNNEISEKSEIFDDQFSVERPDGSNFTLKIRSTKLEDSAMYFCASNGNSYEQYFGPGTRLTVT.

This clone has just a few counts. The chain is built from TRBV29-1 and TRBJ2-1, with TRBD2 identical over 9 bases. The CDR3 extends over 16 amino acids. Germline-derived CDR1 and CDR2 are SQVTM and ANQGSEA. With V trimmed by 6 bases and J by 6 bases, 15 bases remained unmatched. CDR3: CSVEAKRTSDTNEQFF. The CDR3 DNA reads TGCAGCGTGGAGGCGAAAAGGACTAGCGATACCAATGAGCAGTTCTTC.

The V call is TRBV2, the J call TRBJ2-7, with a tentative D call TRBD1 (6 bases). The V end lost 10 bases, the J end lost 6 bases, and 22 bases lay between the germline ends. This CDR3 comprises 14 residues. The germline CDR1 and CDR2 sequences are SNHLY and FYNNEI. The CDR3 DNA sequence: TGTGCCACCCACTTACGACAAAACAGGGCCGAGCAGTACTTC. Residues: CATHLRQNRAEQYF.

The rearrangement joins TRBV6-4 to TRBJ2-7, with a tentative D call TRBD1 (5 bases). Deletions cut 6 bases from V and 6 bases from J, with 18 bases between. CDR3 length: 14 residues. CDR1 is MRHNA and CDR2 is SNTAGT in the germline V gene. CDR3 in amino acids: CASSLGQTPTEQYF. The CDR3 DNA reads TGTGCCAGCAGCCTCGGACAAACCCCAACCGAGCAGTACTTC.

This chain connects TRBV27 to TRBJ2-7; the match to TRBD2 covers 8 bases. J lost 2 bases, V lost 6 bases, and 15 bases had no gene match. The CDR3 contains 17 residues. Germline loops: CDR1 MNHEY, CDR2 SMNVEV (reference sequence). This chain's CDR3 is CASSPQAGGRSAYEQYF. CDR3 DNA: TGTGCCAGCAGCCCGCAGGCTGGCGGGAGGTCCGCCTACGAGCAGTACTTC.

The V call is TRBV7-9, the J call TRBJ1-4, with a weak D call TRBD1 (6 bases). Per the germline V gene, CDR1 is SEHNR and CDR2 is FQNEAQ (reference sequence). CDR3 length equals 11 residues. The ends were cut back, 10 bases at V and 7 bases at J, with 10 bases in the middle. The CDR3 sequence is CAIHRAEKLFF. DNA of the CDR3: TGTGCCATTCACAGGGCTGAAAAACTGTTTTTT.

This clone has only one observation. The chain couples TRBV2 to TRBJ2-7; D remains unclear. V shed 4 bases and J shed 5 bases, with 6 bases lying between them. The germline V gene has CDR1 SNHLY and CDR2 FYNNEI. The CDR3 covers 11 residues. The DNA for the CDR3 is TGTGCCAGCAGTGGTGAGAACGAGCAGTACTTC. Amino acid sequence: CASSGENEQYF.

V is TRBV27 and J is TRBJ2-3; no clear D. Germline-derived CDR1 and CDR2 are MNHEY and SMNVEV (reference sequence). Trimming shortened V by 7 bases and J by 6 bases, and 20 bases separated the two germline ends. This CDR3 comprises 15 residues. CDR3 residues: CASTDSVRGTDTQYF. CDR3 coding DNA: TGTGCCAGCACCGATTCCGTAAGAGGAACCGATACGCAGTATTTT.

V and J are TRBV2 and TRBJ1-4; the D is unclear. The V and J ends lost 8 bases and 7 bases respectively, with 14 bases between them. The V gene's germline CDR1 is SNHLY and CDR2 FYNNEI. The CDR3 has 13 residues. The DNA for the CDR3 is TGTGCCAGCTTATTCCAGACGGGTGAAAAACTGTTTTTT. Protein product: CASLFQTGEKLFF.

This chain uses TRBV9 with TRBJ2-1; TRBD1 agrees at 8 bases. Germline CDR1 SGDLS, CDR2 YYNGEE. The CDR3 sequence is 15 residues long. V shed 4 bases, J shed 3 bases, and the junction held 6 bases outside the gene matches. The DNA of the CDR3 is TGTGCCAGCAGCTCCCCCACAGGGGGCTACAATGAGCAGTTCTTC. Translation: CASSSPTGGYNEQFF.

This clone was found a few times. The V call is TRBV5-6, the J call TRBJ1-2; no clear D. The CDR3 loop spans 15 amino acids. V shed 0 bases and J shed 8 bases, with 17 bases lying between them. The germline V gene has CDR1 SGHDT and CDR2 YYEEEE. The CDR3 DNA is TGTGCCAGCAGCTTGGGTGGAAGTGGACTCGGGGGCTACACCTTC. Translated: CASSLGGSGLGGYTF.

This clone is categorized as medium-sized. The V call is TRBV5-6, the J call TRBJ1-3; D may be TRBD1 (6 bases). V lost 4 bases, J lost 0 bases, and 14 bases lay in between. The CDR3 consists of 16 residues. Germline CDR1 SGHDT, CDR2 YYEEEE. CDR3 loop: CASSSWTAYSGNTIYF. The CDR3, as DNA: TGTGCCAGCAGCAGCTGGACAGCATACTCTGGAAACACCATATATTTT.

This sequence joins TRBV7-6 and TRBJ2-7, with TRBD1 identical over 7 bases. CDR3 size: 15 residues. Looked up from germline, CDR1 is SGHVS and CDR2 is FNYEAQ. Trimming took 1 base from V and 5 from J; bases not matched to a gene: 8. CDR3 residues: CASSLDVRGSNEQYF. CDR3 nucleotides: TGTGCCAGCAGCTTAGATGTCAGGGGGTCCAACGAGCAGTACTTC. The full variable domain, rest sourced from reference TRBV7-6 and TRBJ2-7, is GAGVSQSPRYKVTKRGQDVALRCDPISGHVSLYWYRQALGQGPEFLTYFNYEAQQDKSGLPNDRFSAERPEGSISTLTIQRTEQRDSAMYRCASSLDVRGSNEQYFGPGTRLTVT.

This chain links TRBV5-1 with TRBJ1-2, with D possibly TRBD1 on 5 matching bases. Trimming took off 4 bases at V and 7 bases at J, with 14 bases between the two ends. This CDR3 spans 13 amino acids. Germline V gene data show CDR1 as SGHRS and CDR2 as YFSETQ. CDR3 DNA: TGCGCCAGCAGCCCGGTCCTAAGGGGTGGCTACACCTTC. Protein: CASSPVLRGGYTF.

This clone was counted a few times. The V gene is TRBV14, the J gene TRBJ1-6, with D perhaps TRBD1 (6 bases). The germline V gene has CDR1 SGHDN and CDR2 FVKESK. V was clipped by 0 bases and J by 3 bases, with 18 bases between them. The CDR3 totals 19 residues. This chain's CDR3 is CASSQDDVVLGHYNSPLHF. As DNA, the CDR3 is TGTGCCAGCAGCCAAGATGACGTAGTACTGGGACACTATAATTCACCCCTCCACTTT.

By its share, this clone is medium-sized. V is TRBV19 and J is TRBJ1-1; 7 bases are shared with TRBD1. Unmatched junction bases numbered 7, after V lost 9 bases and J lost 6 bases. The CDR3 extends over 12 amino acids. The germline gives CDR1 LNHDA, CDR2 SQIVND (reference sequence). The CDR3 DNA is TGTGCCAGCAGACAGGGTTGGTCTGAAGCTTTCTTT. As protein: CASRQGWSEAFF.

The rearrangement links TRBV14 to TRBJ1-1; 10 nucleotides align to TRBD1. This CDR3 has 15 residues. Germline assignment: CDR1 SGHDN and CDR2 FVKESK. The V segment lost 3 bases and the J segment 5 bases; nucleotides outside the gene matches: 6. The CDR3: CASSHRQGARTEAFF. For the CDR3, the DNA is TGTGCCAGCAGCCACCGACAGGGGGCGAGAACTGAAGCTTTCTTT.

This chain connects TRBV6-5 to TRBJ2-7; TRBD2 agrees at 7 bases. Germline values: CDR1 MNHEY, CDR2 SVGAGI. CDR3 length: 13 amino acids. Trimming at V came to 5 bases and at J to 3 bases, leaving 4 bases not matched to a gene. The CDR3 loop is CASSSGIGYEQYF. Here the CDR3 DNA reads TGTGCCAGCAGTAGCGGGATCGGCTACGAGCAGTACTTC.

This clone has just a few counts. This chain uses TRBV4-2 with TRBJ1-1; a weak D match, TRBD1 (5 bases). Per germline, CDR1 LGHNA and CDR2 YNFKEQ. CDR3 length: 11 amino acids. V lost 1 base and J lost 11, with 8 bases in between. This chain's CDR3 is CASSQAGEAFF. In DNA, the CDR3 is TGTGCCAGCAGCCAAGCGGGGGAGGCTTTCTTT.

This sequence joins TRBV5-6 and TRBJ2-1; D is undetermined. V was cut by 0 bases and J by 5 bases, with 3 bases left in between. Germline V CDR1 and CDR2: SGHDT, YYEEEE. CDR3 length equals 12 residues. In nucleotides, the CDR3 is TGTGCCAGCAGCTTGGCCAACAATGAGCAGTTCTTC. Its protein product is CASSLANNEQFF.

The gene calls are TRBV7-9 and TRBJ1-1, with 7 bases identical to TRBD1. The CDR3 covers 13 residues. Per the germline V gene, CDR1 is SEHNR and CDR2 is FQNEAQ (reference sequence). V lost 3 bases, J lost 4 bases, and 2 bases stayed unmatched. CDR3 in DNA: TGTGCCAGCAGCTTGACAGGGTTCACTGAAGCTTTCTTT. This translates into CASSLTGFTEAFF.

CDR3 DNA: TGTGCCACGGTCGGGATTAGCGGGAGTCTGTACGAGCAGTACTTC. It specifies CATVGISGSLYEQYF. This chain connects TRBV2 to TRBJ2-7; TRBD2 aligns across 9 bases. This CDR3 has 15 residues. Trimming removed 10 bases from V and 4 bases from J; junction bases left unmatched: 14. CDR1 is SNHLY and CDR2 is FYNNEI in the germline V gene.

As concerns this clone: One end of the junction is discordant with germline, which a read error may explain. Other DNA variants within this sample encode the same CDR3. V usage is TRBV13 and J usage is TRBJ1-1, with 10 bases matching TRBD1. This CDR3 comprises 15 residues. Germline V gene lookup returns CDR1 PRHDT and CDR2 FYEKMQ (reference sequence). Written as DNA, the CDR3 is TGCGCCAGCAGCCTGAGGACAGGGGGGAACACTGAAGCTTTCTTT. Protein: CASSLRTGGNTEAFF.

This clone was recorded a few times. The CDR3 sequence: CASSPPGTYNEQFF. As DNA, the CDR3 is TGCGCCAGCAGCCCGCCAGGGACCTACAATGAGCAGTTCTTC. The chain has TRBV4-1 and TRBJ2-1, with D possibly TRBD1 on 5 matching bases. The CDR3 length is 14 residues. Germline values: CDR1 MGHRA, CDR2 YSYEKL. With 4 bases removed from V and 2 bases from J, the gap between germline ends came to 9 bases.

This chain links TRBV7-9 with TRBJ1-1; 9 bases map to TRBD1. Germline V gene sequence: CDR1 SEHNR, CDR2 FQNEAQ (reference sequence). With V trimmed by 2 bases and J by 6 bases, 10 bases remained unmatched. This CDR3 spans 16 amino acids. This CDR3 reads CASSLITGGDDSEAFF. For the CDR3, the DNA is TGTGCCAGCAGCTTAATTACAGGGGGCGATGACTCTGAAGCTTTCTTT.

This clone turned up a few times. The chain links TRBV2 to TRBJ2-1, with 9 positions matching TRBD2. Germline V gene data show CDR1 as SNHLY and CDR2 as FYNNEI. The J segment lost 0 bases and the V segment lost 4 bases, leaving 10 bases of the junction unmatched. The CDR3 loop spans 18 amino acids. The CDR3 DNA reads as TGTGCCAGCAGTGGCCTAGCGGGGCGCCCGAGCTCCTACAATGAGCAGTTCTTC. Protein product: CASSGLAGRPSSYNEQFF. The full variable domain, with the rest looked up from reference TRBV2 and TRBJ2-1, is EPEVTQTPSHQVTQMGQEVILRCVPISNHLYFYWYRQILGQKVEFLVSFYNNEISEKSEIFDDQFSVERPDGSNFTLKIRSTKLEDSAMYFCASSGLAGRPSSYNEQFFGPGTRLTVL.

CDR3 in DNA: TGTGCCAGCACCAGCTCCTACGAGCAGTACTTC. Its protein product is CASTSSYEQYF. The V call is TRBV7-6, the J call TRBJ2-7, with unresolved D. CDR3 size: 11 residues. V lost 7 bases and J lost 0, with 4 bases in between. Germline V gene data show CDR1 as SGHVS and CDR2 as FNYEAQ.

This chain uses TRBV6-1 with TRBJ1-4; 7 positions match TRBD1. The CDR3 has 13 amino acids. V was pared by 6 bases and J by 13 bases, with 11 bases of the junction left unmatched. CDR1 and CDR2 from the germline V gene are MNHNS and SASEGT. The CDR3, as DNA: TGTGCCAGCAGCCACAGGGGCCAGCTAGGACTGTTTTTT. This encodes CASSHRGQLGLFF.